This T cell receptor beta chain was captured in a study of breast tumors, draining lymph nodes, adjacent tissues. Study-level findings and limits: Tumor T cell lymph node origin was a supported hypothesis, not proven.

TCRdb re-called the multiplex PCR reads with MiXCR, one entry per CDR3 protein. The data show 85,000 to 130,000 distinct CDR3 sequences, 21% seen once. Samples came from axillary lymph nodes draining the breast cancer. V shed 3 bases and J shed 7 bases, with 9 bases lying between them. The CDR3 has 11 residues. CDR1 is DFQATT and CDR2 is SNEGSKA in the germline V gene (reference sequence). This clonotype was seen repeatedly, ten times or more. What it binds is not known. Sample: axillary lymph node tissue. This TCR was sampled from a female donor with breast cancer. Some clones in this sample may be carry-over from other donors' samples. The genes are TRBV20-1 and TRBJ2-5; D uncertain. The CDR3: CSASSEATQYF. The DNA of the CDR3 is TGCAGTGCTAGTTCTGAAGCGACCCAGTACTTC.